A single sample is the source of the 32 T cell receptor beta chains below, sequenced in a study of T-cell memory formation after mild COVID-19 (dated by TCRdb to the early 2020s). Receptor libraries were prepared by 5' RACE. The run used an Illumina NovaSeq 6000. In TCRdb, the public reads were trimmed at Q25 with fastp and aligned with MiXCR, with productive beta chains retained. All rows with the same CDR3 protein become a single entry with the most common DNA and genes. The sample contains 550,000 to 600,000 distinct CDR3 sequences, less than 25% of them found a single time. Together, the top ten hold approximately 8.4% of the sample. The sequenced sample was PBMCs or a T cell subset sorted from them (not recorded which). The receptors shown here come from an adult woman who had mild COVID-19 (a few samples of this study predate the infection). The sample titles of this study are shuffled in the database, so cell type and time point are left out; the donor was told from shared clones.

The sample holds a few counts of this clonotype. The CDR3 region is CASRFGDVATNEKLFF. DNA of the CDR3: TGCGCCAGCAGATTCGGGGACGTTGCAACTAATGAAAAACTGTTTTTT. The chain employs TRBV5-1 and TRBJ1-4; TRBD1 is a possible D gene (5 bases). Trimming stripped 5 bases from V and 0 bases from J, with 14 bases between. CDR1 SGHRS and CDR2 YFSETQ come from the germline V gene. The length of the CDR3 is 16 residues.

This clonotype was seen only a few times. The rearrangement uses TRBV7-9 and TRBJ2-1; 12 bases match TRBD1. After removal of 7 bases from V and 7 bases from J, the junction contained 8 bases not matched to a gene. The germline gives CDR1 SEHNR, CDR2 FQNEAQ (reference sequence). This CDR3 spans 15 amino acids. The CDR3 bases are TGTGCCAGCACCAAACGGGACAGGGGGCTGAATGAGCAGTTCTTC. Amino acids: CASTKRDRGLNEQFF.

In nucleotides, the CDR3 is TGTGCCACCAGCTCCGACAGGGGACCTACGCAGTACTTC. Amino acids: CATSSDRGPTQYF. The genes are TRBV24-1 and TRBJ2-7; TRBD1 matches 8 bases. The CDR3 loop spans 13 amino acids. Trimming took 7 bases from V and 9 from J; bases not matched to a gene: 10. Per germline, CDR1 KGHDR and CDR2 SFDVKD.

V and J are TRBV4-1 and TRBJ2-7; D gene ambiguous. The CDR3 is 13 residues long. Germline assignment: CDR1 MGHRA and CDR2 YSYEKL. Between the trimmed V and J ends, which lost 0 bases and 4 bases, there was a span of 7 bases. The CDR3 DNA follows: TGCGCCAGCAGCCAAGAGAAGTGGTACGAGCAGTACTTC. Encoded protein: CASSQEKWYEQYF.

A few counts support this clonotype. The chain combines TRBV6-5 with TRBJ2-5; TRBD2 agrees at 8 bases. This CDR3 is built from 13 residues. Germline loops: CDR1 MNHEY, CDR2 SVGAGI. Unmatched junction bases numbered 7, after V lost 9 bases and J lost 4 bases. CDR3 sequence: CASGSGGRETQYF. For the CDR3, the DNA is TGTGCCAGTGGTTCGGGGGGGCGAGAGACCCAGTACTTC.

The gene calls are TRBV4-3 and TRBJ2-1, with D uncertain. Germline V gives CDR1 LGHNA, CDR2 YSLEER. Trimming removed 1 base at V and 0 bases at J, with 16 bases between. This CDR3 spans 18 amino acids. CDR3 residues: CASSQGLADISSYNEQFF. CDR3 DNA: TGCGCCAGCAGCCAAGGTCTGGCAGACATCAGCTCCTACAATGAGCAGTTCTTC.

Only a few counts were recorded for this clonotype. V and J are TRBV4-1 and TRBJ2-5, with D possibly being TRBD2 (6 bases). The V end was cut by 5 bases, the J end by 4 bases, with 17 bases between. From germline, CDR1 is MGHRA and CDR2 YSYEKL. The CDR3 has 15 residues. The CDR3 bases are TGCGCCAGCAGCGTCAGGGCCACCGGGGGAGAGACCCAGTACTTC. Amino acid sequence: CASSVRATGGETQYF.

The rearrangement links TRBV5-4 to TRBJ2-7; 9 bases agree with TRBD2. This CDR3 comprises 16 residues. The ends lost 0 bases at V and 2 bases at J; junction bases unmatched: 6. In germline, CDR1 is SGHNT, CDR2 YYREEE (reference sequence). The CDR3 DNA reads TGTGCCAGCAGCTTGGAGGCGGGGGGGAACCCCTACGAGCAGTACTTC. Translated, it gives CASSLEAGGNPYEQYF.

The chain has TRBV7-9 and TRBJ1-3, with 7 bases lining up with TRBD1. The CDR3 sequence is 14 residues long. Looked up from germline, CDR1 is SEHNR and CDR2 is FQNEAQ (reference sequence). After removal of 4 bases from V and 4 bases from J, the junction contained 4 bases not matched to a gene. Here the CDR3 DNA reads TGTGCCAGCAGCTCGACAGGGCTGGGAAACACCATATATTTT. Translating it yields CASSSTGLGNTIYF.

This clonotype has only a few counts. J is TRBJ2-3 and V is TRBV15, with 10 bases matching TRBD2. CDR3 size: 15 residues. J was trimmed by 6 bases and V by 1 base; bases with no gene match: 4. Germline-derived CDR1 and CDR2 are LNHNV and YYDKDF (reference sequence). In DNA form, the CDR3 reads TGTGCCACCAGCAGAGTTCTTAGCGGGAGGGATACGCAGTATTTT. This sequence encodes CATSRVLSGRDTQYF.

This chain links TRBV25-1 with TRBJ2-5; the D gene could be TRBD1 or TRBD2 (5 bases each). Trimming left V 8 bases short and J 0 bases short, with 16 bases between. The CDR3 runs 15 residues. CDR1 MGHDK and CDR2 SYGVNS come from the germline V gene. The CDR3 spells CASGDLTDYQETQYF. CDR3 nucleotide sequence: TGTGCCAGCGGGGACCTGACGGATTACCAAGAGACCCAGTACTTC.

This clonotype was observed a handful of times. This CDR3 is CASSLGDKETQYF. In DNA form, the CDR3 reads TGCGCCAGCAGCCTAGGGGACAAAGAGACCCAGTACTTC. J is TRBJ2-5 and V is TRBV5-1, with D perhaps TRBD1 (6 bases). V was pared by 4 bases and J by 3 bases, with 10 bases between. There are 13 residues in the CDR3. Germline CDR1 is SGHRS and CDR2 is YFSETQ.

A few counts support this clonotype. This chain joins TRBV7-3 and TRBJ1-1, with 9 bases fitting TRBD1. Germline loops: CDR1 SGHTA, CDR2 FQGTGA. V trimming: 5 bases; J trimming: 7 bases; junction bases outside the gene matches: 11. This CDR3 is built from 15 residues. CDR3 amino acids: CASSPTGGEGVEAFF. The DNA of the CDR3 is TGTGCCAGCAGCCCAACAGGGGGCGAAGGAGTTGAAGCTTTCTTT.

The gene calls are TRBV2 and TRBJ2-1; TRBD2 matches 7 bases. The CDR3 contains 15 residues. Germline assignment: CDR1 SNHLY and CDR2 FYNNEI. V shed 6 bases, J shed 0 bases, and the junction held 5 bases outside the gene matches. The CDR3 is CASRPRGTSYNEQFF. DNA of the CDR3: TGTGCCAGCAGGCCGCGGGGGACCTCCTACAATGAGCAGTTCTTC.

This clonotype showed up just a few times. The chain combines TRBV6-2 or TRBV6-3 with TRBJ2-4; 9 positions match TRBD2. The V gene's germline CDR1 is MNHEY and CDR2 SVGEGT. V gave up 6 bases and J gave up 7 bases; unmatched junction bases: 19. The CDR3 sequence is 18 residues long. CDR3 sequence (DNA): TGTGCCAGCAGAGGCGGACTAGCGCTGTCTCACCCCAGGAACATTCAGTACTTC. Its translation: CASRGGLALSHPRNIQYF.

The J gene is TRBJ2-5, the V gene TRBV2; D not certain. Trimming took off 7 bases at V and 5 bases at J, with 26 bases between the two ends. The CDR3 is 17 residues long. Germline V gives CDR1 SNHLY, CDR2 FYNNEI. CDR3 residues: CASIASLGIGPEETQYF. DNA of the CDR3: TGTGCCAGCATCGCAAGTCTAGGCATAGGCCCCGAGGAGACCCAGTACTTC.

The V call is TRBV5-1, the J call TRBJ1-1, with D perhaps TRBD1 (6 bases). V lost 3 bases to trimming and J lost 7 bases, with 13 bases between them. The CDR3 has 13 residues. Germline assignment: CDR1 SGHRS and CDR2 YFSETQ. The CDR3 spells CASSSGTQDEAFF. In DNA form, the CDR3 reads TGCGCCAGCAGCTCCGGGACACAAGATGAAGCTTTCTTT.

The V call is TRBV20-1, the J call TRBJ1-2; tentatively, D is TRBD1 (5 bases). CDR3 length: 12 residues. Germline V gene sequence: CDR1 DFQATT, CDR2 SNEGSKA (reference sequence). V shed 0 bases and J shed 6 bases, with 8 bases lying between them. The CDR3, as DNA: TGCAGTGCTAGAGAGTGGGGACATGGCTACACCTTC. Protein product: CSAREWGHGYTF.

This clonotype occurred a few times. CDR3 protein: CASSLGFREQFF. The CDR3, as DNA: TGTGCCAGCAGCTTAGGGTTCCGGGAGCAGTTCTTC. V and J are TRBV7-9 and TRBJ2-1; D unclear. The ends were cut back, 1 base at V and 10 bases at J, with 8 bases in the middle. CDR1 is SEHNR and CDR2 is FQNEAQ in the germline V gene (reference sequence). The CDR3 has 12 amino acids.

In its sample, this clonotype was seen once. The chain carries TRBV7-9 and TRBJ2-7, with TRBD2 matching 14 bases. The CDR3 extends over 17 amino acids. Trimming cost V 7 bases and J 3 bases; bases outside gene matches: 11. Per germline, CDR1 SEHNR and CDR2 FQNEAQ (reference sequence). Here the CDR3 reads CASTPTSGGGGGYEQYF. CDR3 bases: TGTGCCAGCACCCCGACTAGCGGGGGGGGGGGAGGCTACGAGCAGTACTTC.

This clonotype was observed a handful of times. The V call is TRBV30, the J call TRBJ1-2; TRBD1 might be the D (5 bases). This CDR3 spans 13 amino acids. The germline CDR1 and CDR2 sequences are GTSNPN and SVGIG (reference sequence). The ends were cut back, 2 bases at V and 2 bases at J, with 9 bases in the middle. CDR3 sequence reads: CAWSPGGNYGYTF. The CDR3 DNA reads TGTGCCTGGAGTCCCGGGGGGAACTATGGCTACACCTTC.

V and J are TRBV7-8 and TRBJ2-5; D gene ambiguous. The CDR3 contains 14 residues. In germline, CDR1 is SGHVS, CDR2 FQNEAQ. The V gene lost 4 bases and the J gene lost 5 bases, with 14 bases spanning the gap. The CDR3 region is CASSSSNVRETQYF. The CDR3 DNA reads as TGTGCCAGCAGCTCGTCTAATGTTCGGGAGACCCAGTACTTC.

This clonotype was detected a few times. V and J are TRBV7-2 and TRBJ2-7; 12 bases align to TRBD2. The CDR3 contains 15 residues. Germline V gives CDR1 SGHTA, CDR2 FQGNSA. The trim removed 5 bases at V and 5 bases at J, leaving 7 bases unmatched. The CDR3 sequence is CASSLGLAGYDEQYF. The CDR3 nucleotides read TGTGCCAGCAGCCTCGGACTAGCGGGATATGACGAGCAGTACTTC.

This clonotype has a single count. The rearrangement uses TRBV19 and TRBJ2-1; D call uncertain. Germline CDR1 LNHDA, CDR2 SQIVND (reference sequence). The V end was cut by 5 bases, the J end by 4 bases, with 15 bases between. This CDR3 has 15 residues. The CDR3 DNA reads TGTGCCAGTAGTTTTGTCGGAGTGGGTTACAATGAGCAGTTCTTC. Protein product: CASSFVGVGYNEQFF.

In its sample, this clonotype was seen many times. CDR3 residues: CASRHGQGALNTEAFF. CDR3 nucleotides: TGTGCCAGCAGACACGGACAGGGGGCGTTGAACACTGAAGCTTTCTTT. V usage is TRBV12-3 or TRBV12-4 and J usage is TRBJ1-1; 11 bases are shared with TRBD1. The length of the CDR3 is 16 residues. Losses at the gene ends were 6 bases for V and 0 bases for J; bases not matched to a gene: 6.

Only a few counts were recorded for this clonotype. The rearrangement uses TRBV7-9 and TRBJ2-3; D might be TRBD1 (6 bases). Per the germline V gene, CDR1 is SEHNR and CDR2 is FQNEAQ (reference sequence). The V and J ends lost 5 bases and 7 bases respectively, with 22 bases between them. The CDR3 extends over 16 amino acids. The CDR3 nucleotides read TGTGCCAGCAGCAACCAGGGGACCTCTTCTCTGCATACGCAGTATTTT. It specifies CASSNQGTSSLHTQYF.

The sample holds many counts of this clonotype. This rearrangement joins TRBV2 to TRBJ2-5; TRBD1 or TRBD2 may be the D gene (5 bases each). The CDR3 spans 14 residues. Germline V CDR1 and CDR2: SNHLY, FYNNEI. V lost 7 bases to trimming and J lost 4 bases, with 16 bases between them. The CDR3 bases are TGTGCCAGCACTCGGGACCAAAAGGGAGAGACCCAGTACTTC. Translating it yields CASTRDQKGETQYF.

CDR3 amino acids: CASSYWGTEAFF. Written as DNA, the CDR3 is TGTGCCAGCAGTTATTGGGGGACTGAAGCTTTCTTT. This rearrangement joins TRBV5-6 to TRBJ1-1, with D possibly matching TRBD1 (5 bases). There are 12 residues in the CDR3. V was pared by 5 bases and J by 5 bases, with 10 bases between. Germline CDR1 SGHDT, CDR2 YYEEEE.

Of note for this clonotype: The junction does not match germline at one end; this may be a read error. The gene calls are TRBV5-1 and TRBJ1-6, with 9 bases matching TRBD1. In germline, CDR1 is SGHRS, CDR2 YFSETQ. This CDR3 comprises 13 residues. DNA for the CDR3: TGCGCCAGCAGTTTGGACAGGGGATCACCCCTCCACTTT. It yields the protein CASSLDRGSPLHF.

The V call is TRBV2, the J call TRBJ1-6; D is possibly TRBD1 (5 bases). The CDR3 is 13 residues long. The germline V and J ends were trimmed by 4 bases and 15 bases, with 16 bases remaining between them. CDR1 and CDR2 from the germline V gene are SNHLY and FYNNEI. The CDR3 nucleotides read TGTGCCAGCAGTGCGGCCCTCGGCAGGGTCCTCCACTTT. Translating gives CASSAALGRVLHF.

This clonotype came up a few times. The chain uses TRBV30 and TRBJ1-2, with D maybe TRBD1 (6 bases). V was pared by 2 bases and J by 7 bases, with 11 bases between. The CDR3 is 12 amino acids. CDR1 and CDR2 (germline): GTSNPN, SVGIG (reference sequence). As DNA, the CDR3 is TGTGCCTGGAGTTTCGGGGGGCCTGGCTACACCTTC. It encodes CAWSFGGPGYTF.

Ten or more counts support this clonotype. V is TRBV20-1 and J is TRBJ1-1; possible D gene TRBD1, 5 bases. Trimming left V 0 bases short and J 4 bases short, with 12 bases between. This CDR3 comprises 14 residues. CDR1 and CDR2 from the germline V gene are DFQATT and SNEGSKA (reference sequence). CDR3 protein: CSARDTGLVTEAFF. CDR3 nucleotide sequence: TGCAGTGCTAGAGATACGGGGCTGGTCACTGAAGCTTTCTTT.